A selection of T cell receptor beta chains follows, all from one sample in a study of cytomegalovirus exposure and HLA in healthy donors. Clones were read by immunoSEQ multiplex PCR, and TCRdb kept only the in-frame ones, dropping some. The table shows roughly 100,000 clones, with 83% occurring only once. The specimen was PBMCs. These receptors all come from a man between 18 and 29 years old in good health and CMV-seronegative. The CDR3 runs from the conserved cysteine through the conserved F or W. D genes are given only for firm matches. The size of a clone is reported for some rows only, either as once, few or many, or as a class for expanded clones.

j_call v_call cdr3_length clone_size d_call cdr3_nt cdr3_aa
TRBJ2-3 TRBV4-3 15 once TRBD2 TGCGCCAGCAGCGGTAGCGGGTTTAGCACAGATACGCAGTATTTT CASSGSGFSTDTQYF
TRBJ1-3 TRBV6-5 14 few NA TGTGCCAGCAGTTACGAGGGCCCTGGAAACACCATATATTTT CASSYEGPGNTIYF
TRBJ2-1 TRBV5-1 13 NA TRBD1 TGCGCCAGCGGGACAGGGGTTTTCGATGAGCAGTTCTTC CASGTGVFDEQFF
TRBJ2-2 TRBV7-9 18 once NA TGTGCCAGCAGCTTAGGTCGGGGCAGGGGAAGAAGCACCGGGGAGCTGTTTTTT CASSLGRGRGRSTGELFF
TRBJ1-5 TRBV30 15 NA NA TGTGCCTATTCAACAGGACCGTATAGCAATCAGCCCCAGCATTTT CAYSTGPYSNQPQHF
TRBJ2-1 TRBV7-9 12 NA NA TGTGCCAGCAGCTGGGACTTCAATGAGCAGTTCTTC CASSWDFNEQFF
TRBJ1-1 TRBV4-3 14 few NA TGCGCCAGCAGCCAAGCTGGCCCAGGTAGTGAAGCTTTCTTT CASSQAGPGSEAFF
TRBJ1-1 TRBV11-2 11 NA NA TGTGCCAGCAGCGCAGGGACGGGGGTGTTCTTT CASSAGTGVFF
TRBJ2-1 TRBV2 20 NA TRBD2 TGTGCCAGCAGTCCCAGTCGGACTAGCGGGAGGGCCAGGTCCTACAATGAGCAGTTCTTC CASSPSRTSGRARSYNEQFF
TRBJ2-3 TRBV27 17 NA TRBD2 TGTGCCAGCACCCTGGGGGCGGGAGGGCCGCGAACAGATACGCAGTATTTT CASTLGAGGPRTDTQYF
TRBJ2-3 TRBV5-1 14 NA TRBD2 TGCGCCAGCAGCTTGCTAGCGGTTTTGGGTACGCAGTATTTT CASSLLAVLGTQYF
TRBJ2-1 TRBV19 16 many NA TGTGCCAGTAGTATAGAGAATACTAGCAGATACAATGAGCAGTTCTTC CASSIENTSRYNEQFF
TRBJ2-7 TRBV7-8 16 NA TRBD1 TGTGCCAGCAGCCTAGATACAGGGGTCGGAACCTACGAGCAGTACTTC CASSLDTGVGTYEQYF
TRBJ1-4 TRBV6-1 13 NA NA TGTGCCAGCAGCTCAAACCCGGGTGAAAAACTGTTTTTT CASSSNPGEKLFF
TRBJ2-3 TRBV27 15 NA NA TGTGCCAGCCGGTGGGACTCCCTGGCCGCAGATACGCAGTATTTT CASRWDSLAADTQYF
TRBJ2-1 TRBV2 14 NA TRBD2 TGTGCCAGCAAAGAGCGGGGGTTCTACAATGAGCAGTTCTTC CASKERGFYNEQFF
TRBJ2-1 TRBV6-1 13 once NA TGTGCCAGCAGTTATCGAGCGGACAATGAGCAGTTCTTC CASSYRADNEQFF
TRBJ2-7 TRBV5-4 13 once NA TGTGCCAGCAGCGCCGGTCCTAACTACGAGCAGTACTTC CASSAGPNYEQYF
TRBJ2-7 TRBV5-1 15 NA NA TGCGCCAGCAGCTTGGAGGCTAGCGTATTCGGCGAGCAGTACTTC CASSLEASVFGEQYF
TRBJ1-2 TRBV18 15 NA NA TGTGCCAGCTCACCACTCATAGGCGGCCAAGTCGACTACACCTTC CASSPLIGGQVDYTF
TRBJ2-7 TRBV27 13 NA NA TGTGCCAGCAGAGGACAGTTAGACTACGAGCAGTACTTC CASRGQLDYEQYF
TRBJ2-3 TRBV7-2 18 NA TRBD2 TGTGCCAGCAGCCGAAGAACTGGACTAGCGGGAGACGCAGATACGCAGTATTTT CASSRRTGLAGDADTQYF
TRBJ2-3 TRBV5-6 15 NA NA TGTGCCAGCAGCTTGGTCCCGAGAGACACAGATACGCAGTATTTT CASSLVPRDTDTQYF
TRBJ2-3 TRBV6-4 16 NA TRBD1 TGTGCCAGCAGTGAAGCTGGACAGGGAGGAACAGATACGCAGTATTTT CASSEAGQGGTDTQYF
TRBJ2-7 TRBV19 15 few TRBD1 TGTGCCAGTAGTATGGGCGGAACAGGGGCCCACGAGCAGTACTTC CASSMGGTGAHEQYF
TRBJ2-3 TRBV13 16 NA TRBD2 TGTGCCAGCAGCACCTTTCGGGCGGGAGCGGAAGATACGCAGTATTTT CASSTFRAGAEDTQYF
TRBJ2-1 TRBV10-3 14 NA TRBD2 TGTGCCATCATGGGACTAGCGGGAGTAAATGAGCAGTTCTTC CAIMGLAGVNEQFF
TRBJ2-7 TRBV7-2 13 few NA TGTGCCAGCAGCTTATCCGGTTCCTACGAGCAGTACTTC CASSLSGSYEQYF
TRBJ1-1 TRBV5-4 16 NA NA TGTGCCAGCAGCTTGGGGTTACACCAGTTGAACACTGAAGCTTTCTTT CASSLGLHQLNTEAFF
TRBJ1-2 TRBV6-6 13 NA TRBD1 TGTGCCAGCAGTTACCGGACAGGGAATGGCTACACCTTC CASSYRTGNGYTF